The 2 T cell receptor beta chains given below trace back to one sample, sequenced in a study of T cell changes during pregnancy in multiple sclerosis. Data came from immunoSEQ multiplex PCR; TCRdb stores just in-frame clones and leaves some out. The sample lists 30,000 to 45,000 clones; 80% to 95% were seen once. Sequencing used CD4+ T cells from peripheral blood mononuclear cells, obtained in the third trimester of pregnancy. Receptor source: a female donor in good health, enrolled as a control in a pregnancy study.

The chain links TRBV6-5 to TRBJ1-2, with D perhaps matching TRBD1 (5 bases). The CDR3 runs to 15 residues. V was clipped by 2 bases and J by 3 bases, with 13 bases between them. From germline, CDR1 is MNHEY and CDR2 SVGAGI. This CDR3 reads CASSYKGGEDYGYTF. The DNA of the CDR3 is TGTGCCAGCAGTTACAAAGGAGGGGAAGACTATGGCTACACCTTC.

J is TRBJ2-1 and V is TRBV19, with 10 bases lining up with TRBD1. V was clipped by 8 bases and J by 7 bases; unmatched bases: 5. The CDR3 sequence is 13 residues long. Germline V gene data show CDR1 as LNHDA and CDR2 as SQIVND (reference sequence). The DNA for the CDR3 is TGTGCCAGTGCGACAGGGGGCTTAAATGAGCAGTTCTTC. The encoded protein is CASATGGLNEQFF.